The 32 T cell receptor beta chains below were found in one sample sequenced in a study of cytomegalovirus exposure and HLA in healthy donors. PCR primers comprised 60 Vbeta and 13 Jbeta primers. Profiling relied on immunoSEQ multiplex PCR, and the TCRdb table lists in-frame clones only, not all of them. The data show tens of thousands of clones, roughly 75% seen once. The specimen sequenced was PBMCs. The receptor source for this set is a man in his 60s in good health and CMV-seronegative.

J is TRBJ2-7 and V is TRBV5-6; 11 nucleotides line up with TRBD1. CDR1 and CDR2 (germline): SGHDT, YYEEEE. With 7 bases clipped from V and 7 bases from J, the junction kept 13 bases outside the gene matches. This CDR3 is built from 15 residues. CDR3 coding DNA: TGTGCCAGCCGGCGGGTGGGACAGGGGGGTGGTGAGCAGTACTTC. The encoded protein is CASRRVGQGGGEQYF.

This clone was observed a single time. V usage is TRBV19 and J usage is TRBJ1-1; D ambiguous. This CDR3 is built from 14 residues. V lost 6 bases and J 0 bases, leaving 11 bases between the germline ends. CDR1 and CDR2 from the germline V gene are LNHDA and SQIVND (reference sequence). The CDR3 nucleotides read TGTGCCAGTAGGAAGAGGCAGATGAACACTGAAGCTTTCTTT. Its translation: CASRKRQMNTEAFF.

This rearrangement joins TRBV5-1 to TRBJ2-7; 8 bases map to TRBD1. CDR1 and CDR2 from the germline V gene are SGHRS and YFSETQ. The CDR3 length is 14 residues. The junction had 8 bases not matched to a gene; V was cut back by 4 bases and J by 5 bases. The CDR3 bases are TGCGCCAGCAGCAACCGACAGGGGAGTAACGAGCAGTACTTC. Residues: CASSNRQGSNEQYF.

The CDR3 region has the DNA TGTGCCAGCAGTTACCTCCTTTCACCCCTCCACTTT. This codes for CASSYLLSPLHF. The chain carries TRBV6-5 and TRBJ1-6; D is uncertain. Germline CDR1 is MNHEY and CDR2 is SVGAGI. This CDR3 comprises 12 residues. Trimming took off 2 bases at V and 9 bases at J, with 5 bases between the two ends.

This chain joins TRBV4-1 and TRBJ2-1; a weak D match, TRBD1 (7 bases). The CDR3 is 16 residues long. Germline assignment: CDR1 MGHRA and CDR2 YSYEKL. Trimming took off 2 bases at V and 8 bases at J, with 19 bases between the two ends. The CDR3 DNA follows: TGCGCCAGCAGCCAACGCAACAGGGGTTGGGAGGATGAGCAGTTCTTC. It yields the protein CASSQRNRGWEDEQFF.

V and J are TRBV9 and TRBJ2-2; 9 positions agree with TRBD2. Trimming took 4 bases from V and 5 from J; bases not matched to a gene: 12. This CDR3 contains 17 residues. Looked up from germline, CDR1 is SGDLS and CDR2 is YYNGEE. The DNA of the CDR3 is TGTGCCAGCAGCCCCGGGGGCGGGGGGGCCCGAACCGGGGAGCTGTTTTTT. Amino acid sequence: CASSPGGGGARTGELFF. The variable domain in full, with the rest retrieved from reference TRBV9 and TRBJ2-2, is DSGVTQTPKHLITATGQRVTLRCSPRSGDLSVYWYQQSLDQGLQFLIQYYNGEERAKGNILERFSAQQFPDLHSELNLSSLELGDSALYFCASSPGGGGARTGELFFGEGSRLTVL.

The chain uses TRBV5-1 and TRBJ2-7; tentative D call: TRBD1 (6 bases). This CDR3 has 15 residues. Germline-derived CDR1 and CDR2 are SGHRS and YFSETQ. V was clipped by 2 bases and J by 0 bases, with 12 bases between them. The CDR3 loop reads CASSLNTGSSYEQYF. The CDR3 DNA reads as TGCGCCAGCAGCTTAAATACAGGGTCCTCCTACGAGCAGTACTTC.

CDR3 DNA: TGTGCCAGCAGCTTGGTCGGGGGTCTAGCCAAAAACATTCAGTACTTC. This encodes CASSLVGGLAKNIQYF. This chain joins TRBV5-5 and TRBJ2-4, with D possibly being TRBD2 (6 bases). The V gene lost 0 bases and the J gene lost 0 bases, with 10 bases spanning the gap. The CDR3 loop spans 16 amino acids. Per the germline V gene, CDR1 is SGHKS and CDR2 is YYEKEE (reference sequence).

This chain joins TRBV7-9 and TRBJ2-7; possible D gene TRBD1, 6 bases. Trimming left V 2 bases short and J 5 bases short, with 19 bases between. CDR3 size: 16 residues. Per germline, CDR1 SEHNR and CDR2 FQNEAQ (reference sequence). The CDR3 protein is CASSLSGTTPWDEQYF. The DNA of the CDR3 is TGTGCCAGCAGCTTATCTGGGACAACCCCATGGGACGAGCAGTACTTC.

The chain joins TRBV5-1 to TRBJ2-2; the D is unclear. This CDR3 contains 14 residues. The V gene's germline CDR1 is SGHRS and CDR2 YFSETQ. V was shortened by 2 bases and J by 5 bases, with 10 bases between the two germline ends. CDR3 amino acids: CASSLLQYTGELFF. The CDR3, as DNA: TGCGCCAGCAGCTTATTACAGTATACCGGGGAGCTGTTTTTT.

The chain links TRBV5-4 to TRBJ2-3; TRBD2 matches 9 bases. This CDR3 is 15 amino acids long. J lost 3 bases, V lost 4 bases, and 6 bases had no gene match. The germline CDR1 and CDR2 sequences are SGHNT and YYREEE (reference sequence). For the CDR3, the DNA is TGTGCCAGCAGCAGGGCTAGCGGGGAGACAGATACGCAGTATTTT. Amino acids: CASSRASGETDTQYF.

V is TRBV15 and J is TRBJ1-5; D might be TRBD1 (5 bases). CDR3 length: 14 amino acids. Looked up from germline, CDR1 is LNHNV and CDR2 is YYDKDF (reference sequence). Trimming left V 3 bases short and J 3 bases short, with 9 bases between. The CDR3 DNA reads TGTGCCACCAGCAGGGACAAGTCCAATCAGCCCCAGCATTTT. It translates to CATSRDKSNQPQHF.

The chain carries TRBV19 and TRBJ2-1, with D maybe TRBD2 (5 bases). Germline V gene data show CDR1 as LNHDA and CDR2 as SQIVND (reference sequence). V gave up 1 base and J gave up 4 bases, with 14 bases separating them. The length of the CDR3 is 16 residues. CDR3 DNA: TGTGCCAGTAGTATAGGGGGTCACCGGGGTTACAATGAGCAGTTCTTC. This codes for CASSIGGHRGYNEQFF.

The chain couples TRBV7-3 to TRBJ1-1; D possibly corresponds to TRBD1 (6 bases). Germline V gene lookup returns CDR1 SGHTA and CDR2 FQGTGA. V was trimmed by 3 bases and J by 3 bases, leaving 29 bases between them. The CDR3 sequence is 20 residues long. Written as DNA, the CDR3 is TGTGCCAGCAGCTTTAGTTTTATTTCCCTTTTACAGGGAGCGGACACTGAAGCTTTCTTT. This codes for CASSFSFISLLQGADTEAFF.

This clone was counted many times. This chain connects TRBV4-1 to TRBJ2-7, with TRBD1 identical over 7 bases. Germline V gene data show CDR1 as MGHRA and CDR2 as YSYEKL. The J segment lost 0 bases and the V segment lost 1 base, leaving 3 bases of the junction unmatched. The CDR3 consists of 15 residues. The CDR3 bases are TGCGCCAGCAGCCAAGCCGGGACAGCCTCCTACGAGCAGTACTTC. Translated, it gives CASSQAGTASYEQYF.

The chain carries TRBV6-5 and TRBJ2-5; TRBD1 is a possible D gene (6 bases). V was clipped by 6 bases and J by 1 base, with 12 bases between them. The CDR3 sequence is 14 residues long. From germline, CDR1 is MNHEY and CDR2 SVGAGI. CDR3 residues: CASSLGQFQETQYF. The CDR3, as DNA: TGTGCCAGCAGCCTTGGACAGTTCCAAGAGACCCAGTACTTC.

The gene calls are TRBV30 and TRBJ2-1, with 9 nucleotides matching TRBD1. This CDR3 comprises 14 residues. Germline CDR1 reads GTSNPN; CDR2 reads SVGIG (reference sequence). J was trimmed by 9 bases and V by 4 bases; bases with no gene match: 10. The CDR3 DNA sequence: TGTGCCTGGACCACGACAGGGGGTAGGGGTGAGCAGTTCTTC. This codes for CAWTTTGGRGEQFF. Drawing the rest from reference TRBV30 and TRBJ2-1, the complete variable domain is SQTIHQWPATLVQPVGSPLSLECTVEGTSNPNLYWYRQAAGRGLQLLFYSVGIGQISSEVPQNLSASRPQDRQFILSSKKLLLSDSGFYLCAWTTTGGRGEQFFGPGTRLTVL.

This chain joins TRBV14 and TRBJ1-1; TRBD1 might be the D (6 bases). V lost 4 bases, J lost 1 base, and 16 bases lay in between. CDR1 is SGHDN and CDR2 is FVKESK in the germline V gene. The length of the CDR3 is 16 residues. This chain's CDR3 is CASSRSLNRENTEAFF. As DNA, the CDR3 is TGTGCCAGCAGCCGCAGCCTCAACAGGGAGAACACTGAAGCTTTCTTT.

The CDR3 bases are TGTGCCAGCAGCTTGGGGACTAGCGGGGGTAAAGGGTTCTTC. Its translation is CASSLGTSGGKGFF. This chain uses TRBV5-5 with TRBJ2-1; the match to TRBD2 covers 13 bases. Germline CDR1 reads SGHKS; CDR2 reads YYEKEE (reference sequence). The CDR3 runs 14 residues. The V segment lost 0 bases and the J segment 15 bases; nucleotides outside the gene matches: 6.

The CDR3 region is CASSSDRGRNYGYTF. The CDR3 bases are TGTGCCAGCAGTAGCGACAGGGGGCGCAACTATGGCTACACCTTC. V gene TRBV5-4 combines with J gene TRBJ1-2; TRBD1 agrees at 10 bases. The CDR3 loop spans 15 amino acids. The germline CDR1 and CDR2 sequences are SGHNT and YYREEE (reference sequence). V lost 5 bases and J lost 2; bases outside the gene matches: 6.

The J gene is TRBJ2-1, the V gene TRBV5-1, with D possibly being TRBD1 (6 bases). Per germline, CDR1 SGHRS and CDR2 YFSETQ. The CDR3 loop spans 13 amino acids. V was clipped by 4 bases and J by 6 bases, with 11 bases between them. In DNA, the CDR3 is TGCGCCAGCAGCCGGGACATTTCCAATGAGCAGTTCTTC. Translating gives CASSRDISNEQFF.

The genes are TRBV11-2 and TRBJ2-3; D not resolved. Germline CDR1 is SGHAT and CDR2 is FQNNGV. V lost 0 bases and J lost 3, with 10 bases in between. This CDR3 is 15 amino acids long. In DNA, the CDR3 is TGTGCCAGCAGCTTAGATAGAACAGTAACAGATACGCAGTATTTT. Its translation is CASSLDRTVTDTQYF.

V usage is TRBV6-4 and J usage is TRBJ2-7; TRBD1 aligns across 7 bases. Germline CDR1 MRHNA, CDR2 SNTAGT. CDR3 size: 12 residues. V dropped 10 bases and J dropped 2; count of bases not matched to a gene: 5. CDR3 residues: CANGQEAYEQYF. CDR3 in DNA: TGTGCCAACGGACAGGAGGCCTACGAGCAGTACTTC.

The chain recombines TRBV6-5 with TRBJ2-7; perhaps TRBD2 as D (5 bases). V dropped 5 bases and J dropped 3 bases, with 14 bases sitting between them. This CDR3 region has 14 residues. CDR1 MNHEY and CDR2 SVGAGI come from the germline V gene. CDR3 DNA: TGTGCCAGCAGTGCAAAACCGGGATTCTACGAGCAGTACTTC. Protein sequence: CASSAKPGFYEQYF.

This clone was seen a few times. The gene calls are TRBV4-1 and TRBJ2-7; 14 bases line up with TRBD2. CDR1 is MGHRA, CDR2 YSYEKL, per germline. The J segment lost 5 bases and the V segment lost 4 bases, leaving 4 bases of the junction unmatched. The CDR3 runs to 15 residues. In DNA, the CDR3 is TGCGCCAGCAGCCCGGGACTAGCGGGGGTACACGAGCAGTACTTC. This translates into CASSPGLAGVHEQYF.

A single count supports this clone. The rearrangement joins TRBV9 to TRBJ2-3; 9 bases are a match to TRBD2. The germline V gene has CDR1 SGDLS and CDR2 YYNGEE. The CDR3 is made up of 20 amino acids. V lost 4 bases, J lost 0 bases, and 18 bases stayed unmatched. Here the CDR3 DNA reads TGTGCCAGCAGCCCGATTACACCCGGCCGACTAGCGGAAAGCACAGATACGCAGTATTTT. This sequence encodes CASSPITPGRLAESTDTQYF.

The chain carries TRBV29-1 and TRBJ2-1; D remains ambiguous. The germline V gene has CDR1 SQVTM and CDR2 ANQGSEA. Trimming took 6 bases from V and 5 from J, leaving 8 bases between them. The CDR3 totals 11 residues. The CDR3: CSVDSHNEQFF. The CDR3 coding sequence is TGCAGCGTCGACTCTCACAATGAGCAGTTCTTC.

The CDR3 region is CASRGGAYEQYF. The CDR3 DNA is TGTGCCAGCCGGGGGGGAGCCTACGAGCAGTACTTC. The chain combines TRBV2 with TRBJ2-5; TRBD2 matches 8 bases. The J call is in doubt because the DNA end fits TRBJ2-7 better. Per germline, CDR1 SNHLY and CDR2 FYNNEI. The CDR3 spans 12 residues.

V is TRBV6-6 and J is TRBJ2-7; no clear D. The V end was cut by 5 bases, the J end by 1 base, with 6 bases between. The germline V gene encodes CDR1 MNHNY and CDR2 SVGAGI (reference sequence). CDR3 length equals 12 residues. The CDR3 DNA reads as TGTGCCAGCAGTCCCATGTCCTACGAGCAGTACTTC. As protein: CASSPMSYEQYF.

The chain combines TRBV27 with TRBJ2-1, with 13 bases matching TRBD2. The V segment lost 8 bases and the J segment 0 bases; nucleotides outside the gene matches: 7. This CDR3 is built from 17 residues. Germline CDR1 MNHEY, CDR2 SMNVEV (reference sequence). The CDR3 here is CASRTSGGQSSYNEQFF. Written as DNA, the CDR3 is TGTGCCAGCCGGACTAGCGGGGGCCAGAGCTCCTACAATGAGCAGTTCTTC.

J is TRBJ2-4 and V is TRBV29-1, with 7 bases that match TRBD1. Trimming cost V 6 bases and J 5 bases; bases outside gene matches: 10. The CDR3 runs to 14 residues. CDR1 is SQVTM, CDR2 ANQGSEA, per germline. Here the CDR3 DNA reads TGCAGCGTATACACAGGGGAGAGGGAAAACATTCAGTACTTC. Translated: CSVYTGERENIQYF.

The chain links TRBV5-1 to TRBJ2-3; no clear D. The CDR3 length is 16 residues. Between the trimmed V and J ends, which lost 4 bases and 0 bases, there was a span of 15 bases. Germline CDR1 is SGHRS and CDR2 is YFSETQ. CDR3 in amino acids: CASSQLSASSTDTQYF. CDR3 in DNA: TGCGCCAGCAGCCAACTCAGCGCGTCTAGCACAGATACGCAGTATTTT.